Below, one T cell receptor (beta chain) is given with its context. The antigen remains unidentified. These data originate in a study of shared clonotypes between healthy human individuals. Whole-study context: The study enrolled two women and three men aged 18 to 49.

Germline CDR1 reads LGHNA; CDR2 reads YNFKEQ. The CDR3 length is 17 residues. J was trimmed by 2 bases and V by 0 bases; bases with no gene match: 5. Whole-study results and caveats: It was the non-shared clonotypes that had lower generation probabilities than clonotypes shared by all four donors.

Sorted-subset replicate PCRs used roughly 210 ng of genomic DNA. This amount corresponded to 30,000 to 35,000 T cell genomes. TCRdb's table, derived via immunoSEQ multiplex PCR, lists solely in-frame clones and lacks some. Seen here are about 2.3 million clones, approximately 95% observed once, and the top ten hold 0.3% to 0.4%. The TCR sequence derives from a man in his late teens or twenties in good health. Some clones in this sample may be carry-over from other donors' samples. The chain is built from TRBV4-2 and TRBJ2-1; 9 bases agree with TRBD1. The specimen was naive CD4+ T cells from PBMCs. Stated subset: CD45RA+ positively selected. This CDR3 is CASSQDAGQGAYNEQFF. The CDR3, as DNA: TGTGCCAGCAGCCAAGACGCGGGACAGGGAGCCTACAATGAGCAGTTCTTC.